This T cell receptor beta chain appears in the sequencing data of a study of shared clonotypes between healthy human individuals. Negatively enriched CD4+ T cells were divided by CD45RA into naive and memory. This clone was detected only a few times. The germline V and J ends were trimmed by 3 bases and 6 bases, with 8 bases remaining between them. Germline CDR1 reads DFQATT; CDR2 reads SNEGSKA (reference sequence). There are 11 residues in the CDR3. Some clones are missing from TCRdb's copy, which holds only in-frame ones; the method was immunoSEQ multiplex PCR. The sample consists of under 2.5 million clones, about 90% of them appearing once.

Sample: naive CD4+ T cells from PBMCs. Subset: CD45RA+ positively selected. The chain recombines TRBV20-1 with TRBJ1-1, with D uncertain. The source of this sequence is a man aged 18 to 29 in good health. Some clones in this sample may be carry-over from other donors' samples. Written as DNA, the CDR3 is TGCAGTGCTAGTTACCGTTCTGAAGCTTTCTTT. It codes for CSASYRSEAFF.